This TCR beta chain came from a study of T cells in pancreatic ductal adenocarcinoma. Profiled with immunoSEQ multiplex PCR; TCRdb holds only in-frame clones, not every one. The repertoire includes 2,000 to 2,500 clones, 84% of them detected once, and about 7% sits in the top ten. The germline V gene encodes CDR1 MNHEY and CDR2 SMNVEV (reference sequence). V was shortened by 7 bases and J by 4 bases, with 14 bases between the two germline ends. This CDR3 comprises 14 residues. About this clone itself: Antigen unknown.

Overall study findings and caveats: Tumor-versus-blood clonality comparisons may be biased toward lower tumor diversity.

No neoadjuvant therapy was given to the selected pancreatic ductal adenocarcinoma patients before their surgery. The TCR was taken from a human donor with pancreatic ductal adenocarcinoma. Sequenced material: pancreatic tumor tissue. The chain recombines TRBV27 with TRBJ2-1; D remains unclear. In DNA, the CDR3 is TGTGCCAGCATCCCAGCGATTGGTTACAATGAGCAGTTCTTC. This gives the protein CASIPAIGYNEQFF.